The 32 T cell receptor beta chains presented below share a single source sample, sequenced in a study. TCRdb processed the 5' RACE reads anew with MiXCR; each CDR3 protein has one entry. The table shows fewer than 13,000 distinct CDR3 sequences, with 17% occurring only once. Cells sorted as Tregs were CD4+, CD25+ and CD127-/low. Sequences were obtained from Tregs sorted from a lymph node. These TCRs come from a female donor with breast cancer.

This clonotype qualifies as medium-sized. V and J are TRBV28 and TRBJ2-5, with D perhaps being TRBD1 or TRBD2 (5 bases each). This CDR3 comprises 14 residues. Germline V CDR1 and CDR2: MDHEN, SYDVKM. The ends were cut back, 3 bases at V and 1 base at J, with 9 bases in the middle. CDR3 loop: CASSFGGSQETQYF. CDR3 nucleotide sequence: TGTGCCAGCAGTTTTGGGGGATCCCAAGAGACCCAGTACTTC.

In this sample, this clonotype turned up many times. V and J are TRBV12-3 or TRBV12-4 and TRBJ1-1; D gene unclear. The germline V and J ends were trimmed by 7 bases and 0 bases, with 9 bases remaining between them. The CDR3 has 13 amino acids. In DNA, the CDR3 is TGTGCCAGCACCAGCTACATGAACACTGAAGCTTTCTTT. Residues: CASTSYMNTEAFF.

This clonotype is deemed medium-sized. V gene TRBV7-9 combines with J gene TRBJ1-1; no clear D gene. CDR1 and CDR2 from the germline V gene are SEHNR and FQNEAQ (reference sequence). CDR3 length: 13 amino acids. V lost 1 base and J 8 bases, leaving 11 bases between the germline ends. This chain's CDR3 is CASSLVSASEAFF. The CDR3 DNA reads as TGTGCCAGCAGCTTAGTCTCCGCGAGCGAAGCTTTCTTT.

This clonotype is medium-sized. This chain joins TRBV24-1 and TRBJ1-2; TRBD1 is a possible D gene (5 bases). V was shortened by 0 bases and J by 8 bases, with 12 bases between the two germline ends. Per the germline V gene, CDR1 is KGHDR and CDR2 is SFDVKD. CDR3 size: 14 residues. CDR3: CATSDLQGLSGYTF. Here the CDR3 DNA reads TGTGCCACCAGTGATTTGCAGGGTCTTTCCGGCTACACCTTC.

Notes on this clonotype: A much larger clonotype is one base distant, so this may be a read error. J is TRBJ1-2 and V is TRBV7-8; perhaps TRBD1 as D (5 bases). The CDR3 is 13 amino acids. In germline, CDR1 is SGHVS, CDR2 FQNEAQ. The CDR3 is CASSLNQGIGYPF. For the CDR3, the DNA is TGTGCCAGCAGCCTGAATCAGGGAATCGGCTACCCCTTC. Supplemented by reference TRBV7-8 and TRBJ1-2, the full variable domain reads GAGVSQSPRYKVAKRGQDVALRCDPISGHVSLFWYQQALGQGPEFLTYFQNEAQLDKSGLPSDRFFAERPEGSVSTLKIQRTQQEDSAVYLCASSLNQGIGYPFGSGTRLTVV.

This clonotype was detected many times. This chain joins TRBV20-1 and TRBJ1-4; no definite D call. CDR1 DFQATT and CDR2 SNEGSKA come from the germline V gene (reference sequence). The CDR3 extends over 13 amino acids. Trimming removed 5 bases at V and 3 bases at J, with 10 bases between. The CDR3 here is CSAARRANEKLFF. For the CDR3, the DNA is TGCAGTGCTGCTCGGCGTGCTAATGAAAAACTGTTTTTT.

This clonotype is labeled medium-sized. The genes are TRBV7-2 and TRBJ1-3, with D possibly matching TRBD1 (6 bases). The germline V gene has CDR1 SGHTA and CDR2 FQGNSA. The germline V and J ends were trimmed by 4 bases and 3 bases, with 13 bases remaining between them. This CDR3 region has 15 residues. The CDR3 spells CASSSYQGSGNTIYF. CDR3 in DNA: TGTGCCAGCAGCTCCTACCAGGGGAGTGGAAACACCATATATTTT.

Note on this clonotype: The CDR3 does not close with the conserved phenylalanine or tryptophan, likely indicating a read error. The V call is TRBV24-1, the J call TRBJ2-4, with 8 bases matching TRBD1. Germline V CDR1 and CDR2: KGHDR, SFDVKD. This CDR3 region has 15 residues. The CDR3 loop is CATSDVRDRINIQYC. The CDR3 DNA follows: TGTGCCACCAGTGATGTCCGGGACAGGATAAACATCCAGTACTGC.

The chain combines TRBV11-2 with TRBJ1-3, with D uncertain. The CDR3 runs 14 residues. V lost 6 bases to trimming and J lost 8 bases, with 17 bases between them. The germline gives CDR1 SGHAT, CDR2 FQNNGV. CDR3 sequence (DNA): TGTGCCAGCAGTCTGAGCTTCTCCGGGGACACCATATATTTT. This codes for CASSLSFSGDTIYF.

There are many counts of this clonotype. The J gene is TRBJ1-2, the V gene TRBV7-9; 8 bases match TRBD1. Germline loops: CDR1 SEHNR, CDR2 FQNEAQ (reference sequence). The CDR3 extends over 18 amino acids. V lost 5 bases to trimming and J lost 0 bases; unmatched junction nucleotides: 14. The CDR3 coding sequence is TGTGCCAGCAGCACCGGGACAGGAGCTTATAAAGCTAACTATGGCTACACCTTC. The encoded protein is CASSTGTGAYKANYGYTF.

In this sample, this clonotype is medium-sized. This sequence joins TRBV5-1 and TRBJ1-5, with TRBD1 as a possible D gene (6 bases). Trimming shortened V by 0 bases and J by 2 bases, and 6 bases separated the two germline ends. CDR3 length: 14 amino acids. Germline-derived CDR1 and CDR2 are SGHRS and YFSETQ. This CDR3 reads CASSLAGGNQPQHF. In DNA form, the CDR3 reads TGCGCCAGCAGCTTGGCAGGGGGCAATCAGCCCCAGCATTTT.

This clonotype is medium-sized. The chain has TRBV6-2 or TRBV6-3 and TRBJ1-2; D remains unclear. From germline, CDR1 is MNHEY and CDR2 SVGEGT. This CDR3 comprises 11 residues. V lost 6 bases to trimming and J lost 6 bases, with 8 bases between them. In nucleotides, the CDR3 is TGTGCCAGCAGAGTGAGGGATGGCTACACCTTC. Amino acids: CASRVRDGYTF.

Of note for this clonotype: At one of its ends the junction is not consistent with the germline gene, which may arise from a read error. J is TRBJ2-2 and V is TRBV24-1; 7 bases map to TRBD1. The length of the CDR3 is 12 residues. The germline gives CDR1 KGHDR, CDR2 SFDVKD. The DNA of the CDR3 is TGTGCCGTCGGACAGGACACCGGGGAGCTGCTTTTT. Translated, it gives CAVGQDTGELLF.

This rearrangement joins TRBV6-5 to TRBJ1-4, with unresolved D. The CDR3 covers 13 residues. Germline values: CDR1 MNHEY, CDR2 SVGAGI. V lost 7 bases and J 5 bases, leaving 11 bases between the germline ends. CDR3 in amino acids: CASTTRQNEKLFF. CDR3 DNA sequence: TGTGCCAGCACCACGCGGCAGAATGAAAAACTGTTTTTT.

Within the sample, this clonotype is medium-sized (0.01 to 0.1%). This sequence joins TRBV6-1 and TRBJ2-7; D may be TRBD2 (5 bases). This CDR3 is built from 15 residues. From germline, CDR1 is MNHNS and CDR2 SASEGT. The V end lost 1 base, the J end lost 5 bases, and 15 bases lay between the germline ends. The CDR3 is CASSEGDSEPHEQYF. The CDR3 coding sequence is TGTGCCAGCAGTGAAGGTGATAGCGAACCGCACGAGCAGTACTTC.

This clonotype was seen at least ten times. Since no conserved phenylalanine or tryptophan closes the CDR3, a read error is the likely cause. V usage is TRBV27 and J usage is TRBJ1-6; the D gene is possibly TRBD1 (6 bases). CDR1 is MNHEY and CDR2 is SMNVEV in the germline V gene (reference sequence). The CDR3 spans 13 residues. Trimming removed 6 bases at V and 7 bases at J, with 10 bases between. CDR3 DNA: TGTGCCAGCAGATTGACAGGAAATTCACCCCTCCACTCT. It codes for CASRLTGNSPLHS.

The rearrangement links TRBV11-2 to TRBJ2-1; no clear D. Deletions cut 5 bases from V and 8 bases from J, with 10 bases between. From germline, CDR1 is SGHAT and CDR2 FQNNGV. The CDR3 totals 12 residues. The CDR3: CASSTGLYEQFF. The CDR3, as DNA: TGTGCCAGCAGCACCGGGCTTTATGAGCAGTTCTTC.

This clonotype rates as medium-sized. This sequence joins TRBV5-1 and TRBJ2-5, with no clear D. The CDR3 length is 12 residues. Trimming took off 4 bases at V and 5 bases at J, with 9 bases between the two ends. Looked up from germline, CDR1 is SGHRS and CDR2 is YFSETQ. The CDR3 DNA follows: TGCGCCAGCAGCCCGGCGAGGGAGACCCAGTACTTC. It encodes CASSPARETQYF. The full variable domain, rest sourced from reference TRBV5-1 and TRBJ2-5, is KAGVTQTPRYLIKTRGQQVTLSCSPISGHRSVSWYQQTPGQGLQFLFEYFSETQRNKGNFPGRFSGRQFSNSRSEMNVSTLELGDSALYLCASSPARETQYFGPGTRLLVL.

This clonotype has at least ten counts. V gene TRBV20-1 combines with J gene TRBJ1-2, with 7 bases that match TRBD1. This CDR3 contains 12 residues. Trimming removed 8 bases from V and 7 bases from J; junction bases left unmatched: 10. Germline V lookup: CDR1 DFQATT, CDR2 SNEGSKA (reference sequence). CDR3 DNA: TGCAGTCGACGAGACAGGGCTGGTGGCTACACCTTC. It specifies CSRRDRAGGYTF.

By share, this clonotype ranks as medium-sized. This sequence joins TRBV6-5 and TRBJ1-6; D remains ambiguous. V lost 3 bases to trimming and J lost 6 bases, with 12 bases between them. The CDR3 extends over 15 amino acids. Germline V gene lookup returns CDR1 MNHEY and CDR2 SVGAGI. The DNA of the CDR3 is TGTGCCAGCAGTTATAAAGTCGGCCCTAATTCACCCCTCCACTTT. It is translated as CASSYKVGPNSPLHF.

This clonotype is medium-sized (0.01 to 0.1%) within its sample. The J gene is TRBJ2-4, the V gene TRBV27; 8 bases match TRBD1. There are 14 residues in the CDR3. Germline V gene lookup returns CDR1 MNHEY and CDR2 SMNVEV (reference sequence). With V trimmed by 2 bases and J by 7 bases, 4 bases remained unmatched. Here the CDR3 DNA reads TGTGCCAGCAGTTTAAGGACAGGGAACAACATTCAGTACTTC. Protein product: CASSLRTGNNIQYF.

Many counts were recorded for this clonotype. The chain has TRBV5-1 and TRBJ2-2; 8 bases agree with TRBD1. The V gene's germline CDR1 is SGHRS and CDR2 YFSETQ. The length of the CDR3 is 16 residues. V lost 4 bases to trimming and J lost 4 bases; unmatched junction nucleotides: 9. The CDR3 spells CASSPPRTGFTGELFF. CDR3 sequence (DNA): TGCGCCAGCAGCCCCCCCCGGACAGGGTTCACCGGGGAGCTGTTTTTT.

A note on this clonotype: A read error may be the cause here, since a much bigger clone is one base away. The chain has TRBV2 and TRBJ1-1; D is ambiguous. Germline loops: CDR1 SNHLY, CDR2 FYNNEI. The CDR3 is 14 residues long. CDR3 sequence: CASGEEDSNTEAFF. CDR3 nucleotides: TGTGCCAGCGGTGAGGAAGACTCTAACACTGAAGCTTTCTTT.

The chain links TRBV7-3 to TRBJ2-1; 12 bases match TRBD1. With V trimmed by 5 bases and J by 5 bases, 10 bases remained unmatched. CDR3 length: 17 amino acids. The V gene's germline CDR1 is SGHTA and CDR2 FQGTGA. CDR3 protein: CASSKIPGQGADNEQFF. The CDR3 DNA is TGTGCCAGCAGCAAAATCCCGGGACAGGGGGCCGACAATGAGCAGTTCTTC. The full variable domain, its missing parts supplied by reference TRBV7-3 and TRBJ2-1, is GAGVSQTPSNKVTEKGKYVELRCDPISGHTALYWYRQSLGQGPEFLIYFQGTGAADDSGLPNDRFFAVRPEGSVSTLKIQRTERGDSAVYLCASSKIPGQGADNEQFFGPGTRLTVL.

This clonotype was observed once. This sequence may be a read error, since a much larger clone differs from it by one base. The V gene is TRBV12-3 or TRBV12-4, the J gene TRBJ2-1; 7 bases match TRBD2. This CDR3 is built from 14 residues. The CDR3 region is CTSSPRGRVDEQFF. CDR3 DNA: TGTACCAGCAGCCCCCGGGGGAGGGTCGATGAGCAGTTCTTC.

This clonotype was counted many times. The rearrangement joins TRBV30 to TRBJ1-1; D is unclear. The CDR3 loop spans 12 amino acids. Trimming pared 1 base from V and 1 base from J, leaving 4 bases between. The germline CDR1 and CDR2 sequences are GTSNPN and SVGIG (reference sequence). The CDR3 is CAWSAGNTEAFF. Here the CDR3 DNA reads TGTGCCTGGAGTGCGGGGAACACTGAAGCTTTCTTT. Combining the CDR3 with reference TRBV30 and TRBJ1-1 gives the whole variable domain SQTIHQWPATLVQPVGSPLSLECTVEGTSNPNLYWYRQAAGRGLQLLFYSVGIGQISSEVPQNLSASRPQDRQFILSSKKLLLSDSGFYLCAWSAGNTEAFFGQGTRLTVV.

This clonotype was counted at least ten times. The chain employs TRBV6-5 and TRBJ2-5, with D possibly TRBD2 on 5 matching bases. The germline CDR1 and CDR2 sequences are MNHEY and SVGAGI. V dropped 6 bases and J dropped 1 base, with 15 bases sitting between them. The CDR3 runs 15 residues. The CDR3, as DNA: TGTGCCAGCAGGATTTTGGGGAGAGTCCAAGAGACCCAGTACTTC. This codes for CASRILGRVQETQYF.

This clonotype was detected only a few times. This chain joins TRBV19 and TRBJ1-5, with D uncertain. From germline, CDR1 is LNHDA and CDR2 SQIVND (reference sequence). V lost 5 bases and J 3 bases, leaving 5 bases between the germline ends. CDR3 length: 12 residues. The CDR3 nucleotides are TGTGCCAGTAGTTTTTACAATCAGCCCCAGCATTTT. This encodes CASSFYNQPQHF.

Worth noting for this clonotype: An end of the junction does not agree with germline; a read error may underlie this. V usage is TRBV5-1 and J usage is TRBJ2-1; 7 bases are a match to TRBD1. Per the germline V gene, CDR1 is SGHRS and CDR2 is YFSETQ. The CDR3 has 14 residues. In nucleotides, the CDR3 is TGCTCCAGCAGCCGGGATGTAGGGGGCCGTGAGCAGTTCTTC. Its translation is CSSSRDVGGREQFF.

This clonotype was seen a handful of times. A single base separates this from a much larger clone, so it may be a read error. The rearrangement uses TRBV4-3 and TRBJ1-2, with D perhaps matching TRBD1 (5 bases). The CDR3 loop spans 13 amino acids. CDR1 and CDR2 from the germline V gene are LGHNA and YSLEER. Trimming took off 1 base at V and 6 bases at J, with 9 bases between the two ends. CDR3 sequence reads: CASSQGVQDGYTF. Written as DNA, the CDR3 is TGCGCCAGCAGCCAAGGTGTACAGGATGGCTACACCTTC.

This clonotype has a count of ten or more. The chain couples TRBV7-2 to TRBJ1-4; D not resolved. Germline V gene lookup returns CDR1 SGHTA and CDR2 FQGNSA. The CDR3 consists of 14 residues. V shed 3 bases and J shed 5 bases, with 10 bases lying between them. CDR3 protein: CASSLAGRNEKLFF. The CDR3 DNA follows: TGTGCCAGCAGCTTGGCAGGAAGAAATGAAAAACTGTTTTTT.

This chain links TRBV5-6 with TRBJ1-1; the D is unclear. Trimming shortened V by 10 bases and J by 0 bases, and 13 bases separated the two germline ends. The CDR3 contains 13 residues. Germline V gene sequence: CDR1 SGHDT, CDR2 YYEEEE. CDR3 DNA: TGTGCCGGTCGACAAACCATGAACACTGAAGCTTTCTTT. It is translated as CAGRQTMNTEAFF.